This is a list of T cell receptor beta chains from one sample in a study of monozygotic twins with inflammatory bowel disease. After re-calling the 5' RACE reads, TCRdb lists one entry per CDR3 protein, DNA absent. The listing records about 300,000 distinct CDR3 sequences. The sample comprised blood. These receptors originate from a human donor with ulcerative colitis or Crohn's disease, or a healthy co-twin of an affected twin (not recorded which). Each CDR3 is given with its conserved first and last residue.

V gene	J gene	CDR3 protein
TRBV27	TRBJ1-4	CASSLQGRGEKLFF
TRBV4-3	TRBJ2-1	CASSQGPGQEQFF
TRBV12-3/TRBV12-4	TRBJ1-5	CASSPHREHSNQPQHF
TRBV4-3	TRBJ2-5	CASSQVFGGKETQYF
TRBV12-3/TRBV12-4	TRBJ1-4	CAHIATPRSGTANEKLFF
TRBV28	TRBJ2-4	CASRKVAKNIQYF
TRBV9	TRBJ2-7	CASSVAAGGPPYEQYF
TRBV28	TRBJ1-5	CASNFRDRRITMPNQPQHF
TRBV4-3	TRBJ1-1	CASSQDTGTGGTEAFF
TRBV5-1	TRBJ1-5	CASSLGDGYNQPQHF
TRBV20-1	TRBJ2-7	CSARGQYEQYF
TRBV24-1	TRBJ2-1	CTTSGPGGGYNEQFF
TRBV2	TRBJ2-7	CASSESGRGEQYF
TRBV20-1	TRBJ1-1	CSAPRLSLWSTEAFF
TRBV19	TRBJ2-7	CASSLSLLGQGAYEQYF
TRBV15	TRBJ2-3	CATSRDYQGLGTDTQYF
TRBV27	TRBJ1-6	CASSFLDRGLSYNSPLHF
TRBV10-3	TRBJ2-7	CAISDLGQPSYEQYF
TRBV7-8	TRBJ2-3	CASSLWSGTQYF
TRBV29-1	TRBJ2-2	CSVELEQGRAGELFF
TRBV7-2	TRBJ2-3	CASSLGWARYF
TRBV4-3	TRBJ2-1	CASSQENDSPYNEQFF
TRBV2	TRBJ2-5	CASSEGFGIRETQYF
TRBV6-2/TRBV6-3	TRBJ2-3	CASSYILTGDTQYF
TRBV7-9	TRBJ2-1	CASSTRQDAYNEQFF
TRBV9	TRBJ2-5	CASNLQGRQETQYF
TRBV12-3/TRBV12-4	TRBJ2-6	CASSLSSGVSGANVLTF
TRBV5-1	TRBJ2-7	CASSLISPSYEQYF
TRBV4-1	TRBJ2-7	CASSQATASSSYEQYF
TRBV11-2	TRBJ2-1	CASVRGPTLNEQFF
TRBV12-3/TRBV12-4	TRBJ2-3	CASSRAGGLADTQYF
TRBV20-1	TRBJ2-7	CSALPRRLAVREEQYF
TRBV6-2/TRBV6-3	TRBJ1-5	CASSYASNSNQPQHF
TRBV5-1	TRBJ1-5	CASSPDRGQEPQHF
TRBV27	TRBJ1-5	CASSLSGGTGNQPQHF
TRBV20-1	TRBJ2-3	CSAAVAGIADTQYF
TRBV3-1	TRBJ2-1	CASSQGGGVIRHEQFF
TRBV6-2/TRBV6-3	TRBJ1-1	CASSYDEGGGNTEAFF
TRBV11-2	TRBJ2-7	CASSRQTGAGLKQYF
TRBV7-2	TRBJ2-7	CASRPGQSYEQYF
TRBV7-2	TRBJ2-7	CTSSLAGGQGQYEQYF
TRBV7-6	TRBJ1-1	CASSLLSSGLPEAFF
TRBV7-3	TRBJ2-5	CASSASVTETQYF
TRBV20-1	TRBJ2-7	CSASTSGRIYEQYF
TRBV27	TRBJ2-2	CASRQGNVAGELFF
TRBV7-2	TRBJ2-5	CARGEGQKRPQYF
TRBV19	TRBJ1-5	CASTRNDQPQHF